Shown below are 13 T cell receptor beta chains from a single sample sequenced in a study of post-analysis software for immune sequencing data. These receptors lack a known antigen. Broader study findings: Included in a set of roughly five TRBV segments more frequent in patients than controls were TRBV5-6, TRBV5-1 and TRBV20-1.

cDNA libraries of TCR beta carried unique molecular identifiers. TCRdb redid the calling of the PCR reads with MiXCR, one entry per CDR3 protein. Of some 370,000 distinct CDR3 sequences in the sample, about a third were seen once. Sequencing used blood. The source is a girl under 18 with multiple sclerosis.

Only a few counts were recorded for this clonotype. The chain links TRBV4-3 to TRBJ2-1; 13 bases map to TRBD2. The V segment lost 3 bases and the J segment 1 base; nucleotides outside the gene matches: 6. CDR1 and CDR2 from the germline V gene are LGHNA and YSLEER. CDR3 size: 18 residues. The CDR3 spells CASSQEGLAGVSYNEQFF. CDR3 nucleotide sequence: TGCGCCAGCAGCCAGGAAGGACTAGCGGGGGTATCCTACAATGAGCAGTTCTTC.

This clonotype came up many times. This chain's CDR3 is CSGGQETQYF. The CDR3 coding sequence is TGCAGCGGGGGACAAGAGACCCAGTACTTC. The gene calls are TRBV29-1 and TRBJ2-5; D is undetermined. CDR3 length equals 10 residues. The germline gives CDR1 SQVTM, CDR2 ANQGSEA. Trimming stripped 7 bases from V and 2 bases from J, with 5 bases between.

This clonotype was seen a handful of times. The rearrangement uses TRBV27 and TRBJ2-7; no clear D gene. The CDR3 loop spans 13 amino acids. V was cut by 6 bases and J by 4 bases, with 13 bases left in between. Germline loops: CDR1 MNHEY, CDR2 SMNVEV (reference sequence). Here the CDR3 DNA reads TGTGCCAGCAGCTCTAATATGGGGTACGAGCAGTACTTC. It specifies CASSSNMGYEQYF.

In its sample, this clonotype was seen a few times. This chain connects TRBV4-1 to TRBJ2-7; the match to TRBD1 covers 11 bases. In germline, CDR1 is MGHRA, CDR2 YSYEKL. This CDR3 spans 18 amino acids. J lost 3 bases, V lost 1 base, and 11 bases had no gene match. The CDR3 DNA is TGCGCCAGCAGCCAAGTTTGGGTGCGGGACAGGGGGATCTACGAGCAGTACTTC. Translating it yields CASSQVWVRDRGIYEQYF.

This chain joins TRBV4-1 and TRBJ1-4; 10 nucleotides match TRBD1. The J segment lost 8 bases and the V segment lost 1 base, leaving 1 base of the junction unmatched. CDR1 and CDR2 (germline): MGHRA, YSYEKL. The CDR3 runs 14 residues. This CDR3 is CASSQVGQGEKLFF. CDR3 nucleotide sequence: TGCGCCAGCAGCCAAGTGGGACAGGGGGAAAAACTGTTTTTT.

The rearrangement uses TRBV7-8 and TRBJ2-5; TRBD1 is a possible D gene (5 bases). Germline V CDR1 and CDR2: SGHVS, FQNEAQ. V was cut by 5 bases and J by 3 bases, with 13 bases left in between. The CDR3 consists of 14 residues. CDR3 sequence (DNA): TGTGCCAGCAGCCCCAATGAAGGGGAAGAGACCCAGTACTTC. The encoded protein is CASSPNEGEETQYF.

The chain carries TRBV4-1 and TRBJ2-5, with a possible D match to TRBD2 (6 bases). CDR3 length: 14 amino acids. V dropped 5 bases and J dropped 7 bases, with 17 bases sitting between them. Per the germline V gene, CDR1 is MGHRA and CDR2 is YSYEKL. The chain's CDR3 is CASSAGTVGWTQYF. In nucleotides, the CDR3 is TGCGCCAGCAGCGCGGGGACGGTTGGATGGACCCAGTACTTC.

On this clonotype: The junction departs from germline at one end; a sequencing error may be responsible. V gene TRBV19 combines with J gene TRBJ1-5, with 9 bases matching TRBD1. CDR3 length: 17 amino acids. Germline V gene lookup returns CDR1 LNHDA and CDR2 SQIVND (reference sequence). The CDR3 region has the DNA TGTGCCAGTAGTGCCCCGGGACAGGGTCCCGACAATCACCCCCAGCATTTT. Protein product: CASSAPGQGPDNHPQHF. Supplemented by reference TRBV19 and TRBJ1-5, the full variable domain reads DGGITQSPKYLFRKEGQNVTLSCEQNLNHDAMYWYRQDPGQGLRLIYYSQIVNDFQKGDIAEGYSVSREKKESFPLTVTSAQKNPTAFYLCASSAPGQGPDNHPQHFGDGTRLSIL.

The chain has TRBV27 and TRBJ2-7; 7 bases line up with TRBD1. The CDR3 has 14 amino acids. Germline lookup yields CDR1 MNHEY and CDR2 SMNVEV (reference sequence). Trimming at V came to 4 bases and at J to 0 bases, leaving 3 bases not matched to a gene. The CDR3 nucleotides are TGTGCCAGCAGTTGGGACAGCCACTCCTACGAGCAGTACTTC. Protein: CASSWDSHSYEQYF.

The genes are TRBV5-1 and TRBJ1-2; TRBD1 might be the D (6 bases). The CDR3 has 15 amino acids. In germline, CDR1 is SGHRS, CDR2 YFSETQ. Between the trimmed V and J ends, which lost 3 bases and 5 bases, there was a span of 17 bases. CDR3 sequence (DNA): TGCGCCAGCAGCTCGAACGGGGGCCAATCTTATGGCTACACCTTC. Its protein product is CASSSNGGQSYGYTF.

The J gene is TRBJ2-2, the V gene TRBV5-1, with D perhaps TRBD1 (5 bases). The germline V and J ends were trimmed by 4 bases and 1 base, with 8 bases remaining between them. This CDR3 spans 14 amino acids. Germline-derived CDR1 and CDR2 are SGHRS and YFSETQ. The CDR3 region has the DNA TGCGCCAGCAGCCCTGGACAGAACACCGGGGAGCTGTTTTTT. Translation gives CASSPGQNTGELFF. The full variable domain, with the rest looked up from reference TRBV5-1 and TRBJ2-2, is KAGVTQTPRYLIKTRGQQVTLSCSPISGHRSVSWYQQTPGQGLQFLFEYFSETQRNKGNFPGRFSGRQFSNSRSEMNVSTLELGDSALYLCASSPGQNTGELFFGEGSRLTVL.

This clonotype came up a few times. This chain uses TRBV4-2 with TRBJ1-2, with D perhaps matching TRBD1 (5 bases). CDR1 LGHNA and CDR2 YNFKEQ come from the germline V gene. The length of the CDR3 is 14 residues. V was trimmed by 1 base and J by 3 bases, leaving 9 bases between them. The CDR3, as DNA: TGTGCCAGCAGCCAAGGCAGGGCGTACTATGGCTACACCTTC. As protein: CASSQGRAYYGYTF.

This clonotype came up once. The chain employs TRBV20-1 and TRBJ1-2; 8 bases agree with TRBD1. Germline V lookup: CDR1 DFQATT, CDR2 SNEGSKA (reference sequence). The CDR3 runs 13 residues. Trimming cost V 5 bases and J 8 bases; bases outside gene matches: 10. The CDR3 sequence: CSAQGQGQEGYTF. CDR3 nucleotide sequence: TGCAGTGCTCAAGGACAGGGACAAGAGGGCTACACCTTC.